Reported below is one T cell receptor (beta chain). What it binds is not known. These data are taken from a study of shared clonotypes between healthy human individuals. General observations from the study: Naive CD4 clonotypes were shared across a handful of donors at about 5%. All-four-donor shared clonotypes had higher generation probabilities than non-shared clonotypes did.

A CD45RA+ naive subset and a CD45RA-negative memory subset were split from CD4+ cells. Each sorted subset replicate got 200 ng genomic DNA, around 29,000 genomes. TCRdb's copy holds only in-frame clones and misses some; the assay was immunoSEQ multiplex PCR. The sample includes around 2.5 million clones, over 85% of them seen just once. The V end lost 2 bases, the J end lost 2 bases, and 9 bases lay between the germline ends. Looked up from germline, CDR1 is SGHNT and CDR2 is YENEEA. CDR3 length equals 14 residues. This sequence was found in a man in his late teens or twenties in good health. Some clones in this sample may be carry-over from other donors' samples. The rearrangement links TRBV11-3 to TRBJ1-1; perhaps TRBD1 as D (6 bases). Sequencing was done on a sample of naive CD4+ T cells from PBMCs. Regarding subset: CD45RA+ positively selected. The CDR3 DNA reads as TGTGCCAGCAGCTTAACGGACAGCAACACTGAAGCTTTCTTT. This gives the protein CASSLTDSNTEAFF.